Described below is a single TCR beta chain sequence and its context. Its antigen is unknown. Only in-frame clones appear in the TCRdb table, and some are missing; sequencing was by immunoSEQ multiplex PCR. Here the sample spans about 1.1 million clones, 78% being singletons. These data come from a study of shared clonotypes between healthy human individuals. Germline lookup yields CDR1 WNHNN and CDR2 SYGVQD (reference sequence). This CDR3 is 13 amino acids long. V was pared by 8 bases and J by 4 bases, with 12 bases between. Study-wide findings and caveats: Sorted-subset sequencing was shown by rarefaction to be incomplete despite large depth.

The gene calls are TRBV10-1 and TRBJ1-5, with D perhaps TRBD1 (5 bases). The sample was memory CD4+ T cells from PBMCs. The subset was: CD45RA-negative fraction. This clonotype originated in a man aged 18-30 years in good health. Some clones in this sample may be carry-over from other donors' samples. The CDR3 protein is CASCRDGNQPQHF. CDR3 DNA sequence: TGCGCCAGCTGTAGGGACGGAAATCAGCCCCAGCATTTT.